This TCR beta chain is from a study of blood T cell repertoires in COVID-19 (dated by TCRdb to 2018 to 2020). Notes on the research overall: The collaborator samples originated in the United States, Italy and Spain and spanned the acute and convalescent phases of COVID-19. The prospective study material was composed of cDNA or gDNA derived from T cells, B-cell-depleted T cells, or PBMCs. The dataset comprised deeply sampled blood TCRbeta repertoires from subjects exposed to, actively infected with, or recovered from COVID-19. The repertoires were released in a freely available public database intended as a resource for research on the immune response to SARS-CoV-2. Samples came from the ongoing ImmuneRACE study (first 160 participants) plus 1,254 subjects from 6 global collaborators. Nearly every sample came with metadata listing a de-identified subject ID, COVID-19 status, age in years and sex. Where available, HLA class I and class II types were obtained from metadata supplied by the sample provider rather than from assay-based typing.

In the prospective study, participants were roughly 18 to 100 years old, resided in about two dozen geographic areas of the United States, and were enrolled through a virtual design. To assign participants to cohorts, the prospective study relied on clinical history that participants themselves reported in a screening survey and a study questionnaire. In the prospective study, whole blood, serum and a nasopharyngeal or oropharyngeal swab were collected from each participant by mobile phlebotomists. Participants in the prospective study had the option to provide additional blood draws and questionnaires over a roughly 2-month period. Before DNA extraction, prospective study blood samples were shipped either frozen or at room temperature. The immunoSEQ Assay, a bias-controlled multiplex PCR, was used to amplify TCRbeta CDR3 regions from genomic DNA. The study's own analysis went as follows. The number of nucleated cells in each sample was estimated by amplification of reference gene primers within the assay. Sequence reads were collapsed and filtered to measure the absolute abundance of every unique TCRbeta CDR3 rearrangement. For each sample, productive Simpson clonality was calculated as the square root of Simpson's diversity index over productive rearrangements. TCRdb stores this immuneACCESS table with in-frame sequences only. Part of the clones is absent; in the studies checked, under half of the shortfall reflects unresolved V genes, and no reason is known for the rest. That table supplies the V and J calls and clone size; D and trimming were determined from the DNA. Across this sample there are some 410,000 clones, with around 89% seen only once. More than 0.85% of the sample is in the top ten clones.

Of note for this clone: Its antigen specificity is not known. The record has no base qualities; no much larger clone is one base away.

As encoded in the germline V gene, CDR1 is SGHAT while CDR2 is FQNNGV. At the junction V is shortened by 1 base and J by 3 bases; bases outside the gene matches: 3. Measured from the cysteine to the phenylalanine, the CDR3 is 15 residues long. The DNA shown is the 45-base CDR3, in frame from base 1. Study-wide conclusions, independent of this receptor: The amount of clinical and demographic metadata varied by source and participant and was provided uncurated.

Input material: PBMCs or T cells enriched from blood (not recorded which). The receptor comes from a young woman with acute COVID-19. The V and J genes are TRBV11-2 and TRBJ1-5; 7 of the junction bases match TRBD1. The bases are TGTGCCAGCAGCTTAGGAGACAGGGCCAATCAGCCCCAGCATTTT. This yields the protein CASSLGDRANQPQHF.